This T cell receptor beta chain was found in a study of regulatory T cells in long-lasting Graves disease. Time point here: newly diagnosed GD, antithyroid drugs for less than 3 months. After RNA was extracted from PBMCs, the TCR library was made from it. This clonotype was observed many times. What it binds is not known. To make TCR beta libraries, researchers used iRepertoire HTBI primers and Arm-PCR of CDR3 regions. MiXCR was run by TCRdb on the multiplex PCR reads, yielding one entry per CDR3 protein. The sample has about 620,000 distinct CDR3 sequences, around 15% seen once. Study-wide results and caveats: Rather than thyroid tissue, only peripheral blood underwent study. In persistent patients, shared public clonotypes (over 2,500) outnumbered those in new patients (roughly 1,000).

Another study also made use of these data, one on T cells in Graves' hyperthyroidism and ophthalmopathy. In that study: Disease duration under 2 months; hyperthyroidism patients were aged 18 to 65.

The sequences come from peripheral blood mononuclear cells (PBMCs), collected at new diagnosis, from a patient treated with antithyroid drugs. This TCR derives from a woman in her 30s with Graves disease.

As DNA, the CDR3 is TGCAGTGCCGCAGGACTAGCGGGAGTTCGAAGAGATACGCAGTATTTT. It specifies CSAAGLAGVRRDTQYF. The rearrangement uses TRBV20-1 and TRBJ2-3, with TRBD2 identical over 13 bases. The CDR3 consists of 16 residues. The J segment lost 5 bases and the V segment lost 6 bases, leaving 11 bases of the junction unmatched. Germline V gene lookup returns CDR1 DFQATT and CDR2 SNEGSKA (reference sequence).